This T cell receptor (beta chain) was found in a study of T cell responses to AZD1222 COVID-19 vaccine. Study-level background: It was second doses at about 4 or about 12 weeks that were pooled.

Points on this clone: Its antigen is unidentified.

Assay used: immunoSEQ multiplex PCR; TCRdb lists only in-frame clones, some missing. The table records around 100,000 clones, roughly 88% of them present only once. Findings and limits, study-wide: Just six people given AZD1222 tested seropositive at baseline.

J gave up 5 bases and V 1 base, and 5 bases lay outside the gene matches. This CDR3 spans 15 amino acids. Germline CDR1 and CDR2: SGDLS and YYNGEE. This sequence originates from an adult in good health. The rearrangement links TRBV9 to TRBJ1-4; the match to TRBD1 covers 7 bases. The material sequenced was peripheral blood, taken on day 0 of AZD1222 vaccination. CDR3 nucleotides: TGTGCCAGCAGCGTAACGGGACAGAAGAATGAAAAACTGTTTTTT. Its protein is CASSVTGQKNEKLFF.